This TCR beta chain comes out of a study of blood T cell repertoires in COVID-19. Study background: Samples of COVID-19 (acute and convalescent) were obtained from the United States, Italy and Spain.

In the original processing: Reference gene primer amplification gave estimated nucleated cell counts. Produced via immunoSEQ multiplex PCR; TCRdb's table is partial and in-frame only. V, J and clone size reflect that table, while D and trimming were determined from the DNA. The sample includes fewer than 450,000 clones, approximately 90% seen only once; the top ten take 0.9% to 1.5%. This CDR3 spans 17 amino acids. The V gene's germline CDR1 is SSHAT and CDR2 FNYEAQ (reference sequence). Regarding this clone: The junction and the germline gene differ at one end; a read error may be behind it.

Everyone who took part was about 18 to 90 years old, and they came from over 20 US areas. This TCR derives from a woman aged 18-35 years who had recovered from COVID-19. The sample consisted of PBMCs or T cells enriched from blood (not recorded which). The gene calls are TRBV7-7 and TRBJ2-2; TRBD1 aligns across 12 bases. The DNA for the CDR3 is TGTGCTAGCAGCTCTACCCCGGGACAGGGGGCCACCGGGGAGCTGTTTTTT. It specifies CASSSTPGQGATGELFF.